The T cell receptor beta chain described here comes from a study of shared clonotypes between healthy human individuals. At the level of the study: The plates for each donor numbered three CD4 naive, three CD4 memory, two CD8 naive and one CD8 memory. Whole-study findings and limits: Rarefaction showed sorted-subset sequencing was incomplete despite large depth. Around 5% of naive CD4 clonotypes were shared across a handful of donors.

The V end lost 0 bases, the J end lost 3 bases, and 9 bases lay between the germline ends. The CDR3 is 14 amino acids. Germline CDR1 and CDR2: GTSNPN and SVGIG (reference sequence). The repertoire was sequenced with immunoSEQ multiplex PCR; TCRdb's copy has only in-frame clones and lacks some. The sample contains about 2.1 million clones, approximately 92% of which appear only once. This clone was seen a handful of times. The antigen is undetermined. Cells designated naive CD8 were CD45RO-negative and were positively selected for CCR7, with terminally differentiated effector memory CD45RA+ cells excluded. All donors were healthy HIV-negative adults lacking recent acute infections or vaccinations.

This chain connects TRBV30 to TRBJ2-1; the D gene is possibly TRBD1 (6 bases). The sample was naive CD8+ T cells from PBMCs. This TCR was recovered from a man between 18 and 35 years old in good health. Some clones in this sample may be carry-over from other donors' samples. This CDR3 reads CAWSVQGHYNEQFF. DNA of the CDR3: TGTGCCTGGAGTGTACAGGGACACTACAATGAGCAGTTCTTC.